The clone carrying this TCR beta chain was counted only a few times. Its specificity is not known. The CDR3 consists of 15 residues. J lost 0 bases, V lost 0 bases, and 2 bases had no gene match. Germline V gives CDR1 LGHNA, CDR2 YSLEER. The study ran its PCR with 60 Vbeta and 13 Jbeta primers. The table came from immunoSEQ multiplex PCR; TCRdb's copy has only in-frame clones and leaves some out. The sample yields over 110,000 clones, 82% seen once. The data belong to a study of cytomegalovirus exposure and HLA in healthy donors. Study findings and constraints: Among CMV-associated TCR beta chains, most appeared HLA-restricted in a later analysis. Later work showed greater clonal expansion in HLA-associated TCR beta chains than in equally common others.

This chain joins TRBV4-3 and TRBJ2-7; 7 positions agree with TRBD2. Sequencing was carried out using PBMCs. The receptor was derived from a male donor in good health and CMV-seronegative. The CDR3 loop is CASSQERGFSYEQYF. The CDR3 DNA reads as TGCGCCAGCAGCCAAGAGCGGGGGTTCTCCTACGAGCAGTACTTC.